This paragraph covers one T cell receptor (beta chain) sequence. The target antigen is unknown. These data belong to a study of T-cell reconstitution after alpha-beta-depleted transplantation in children. Study results and caveats: Approximately two months post-transplant, alpha-beta T cells reportedly originated from several hundred expanded graft clones. From newly produced T cells came most of the T-cell counts and diversity one year after transplant. After transplant, high TCRbeta diversity at day 60 in some patients arose from surviving recipient T cells and thymic progenitors.

J was trimmed by 6 bases and V by 6 bases; bases with no gene match: 9. CDR3 size: 14 residues. This sample's TCRbeta library carried unique molecular identifier barcodes. Each CDR3 protein is one row after TCRdb ran MiXCR on the PCR reads. The sample yields around 670,000 distinct CDR3 sequences, about 12% seen once. The sample was PBMCs, taken before TCRalphabeta/CD19-depleted stem cell transplant. This chain joins TRBV12-3 or TRBV12-4 and TRBJ2-7; 9 bases fit TRBD1. The clonotype comes from a girl between 2 and 10 years old with congenital amegakaryocytic thrombocytopenia, due to receive a stem cell transplant. The CDR3 reads CASSDGTGKGEQYF. CDR3 in DNA: TGTGCCAGCAGCGACGGGACAGGGAAGGGCGAGCAGTACTTC.